A selection of T cell receptor beta chains follows, all from one sample in a study of T cell changes during pregnancy in multiple sclerosis. Libraries were prepared by immunoSEQ multiplex PCR; TCRdb keeps only in-frame clonotypes and omits some of them. Among tens of thousands of clones listed, approximately 90% were seen once. Sequencing was performed on peripheral blood, taken in the third trimester of pregnancy. These TCRs come from a female donor with multiple sclerosis, enrolled in a pregnancy study. Each CDR3 is given with its conserved first and last residue. The D gene is left open where the match is weak. Size is omitted from some rows. Given values are once, few, many or a class for expanded clones.

D gene,V gene,clone size,CDR3 length,J gene,CDR3 protein,CDR3 DNA
-,TRBV19,-,13,TRBJ2-1,CASSTPHGGEQFF,TGTGCCAGTAGTACTCCCCATGGAGGTGAGCAGTTCTTC
-,TRBV6-1,-,13,TRBJ2-7,CASSAGRSYEQYF,TGTGCCAGCAGTGCGGGGAGATCCTACGAGCAGTACTTC
-,TRBV5-1,-,14,TRBJ2-3,CASSQGHSTDTQYF,TGCGCCAGCAGCCAGGGACACAGCACAGATACGCAGTATTTT
-,TRBV4-1,-,17,TRBJ2-1,CASSQGWVSGSRNEQFF,TGCGCCAGCAGCCAAGGGTGGGTCTCGGGTTCCCGAAATGAGCAGTTCTTC
TRBD2,TRBV12-5,-,17,TRBJ2-5,CASGPSGGGGAGETQYF,TGTGCTAGTGGCCCCTCGGGAGGCGGGGGGGCCGGTGAGACCCAGTACTTC
-,TRBV4-1,-,14,TRBJ2-7,CASSLARHASEQYF,TGCGCCAGCAGCCTCGCACGACATGCCTCCGAGCAGTACTTC
-,TRBV7-8,-,15,TRBJ2-7,CASSLSEGTGYEQYF,TGTGCCAGCAGCTTATCCGAGGGGACTGGGTACGAGCAGTACTTC
TRBD1,TRBV4-1,-,16,TRBJ2-7,CASSQDRDRGPYEQYF,TGCGCCAGCAGCCAAGATAGAGATAGGGGGCCCTACGAGCAGTACTTC
-,TRBV6-6,-,15,TRBJ2-4,CASSPGRVAKNIQYF,TGTGCCAGCAGCCCCGGCCGGGTAGCCAAAAACATTCAGTACTTC
TRBD1,TRBV2,once,16,TRBJ1-3,CASSRDRTFSGNTIYF,TGTGCCAGCAGCCGGGACAGGACCTTCTCTGGAAACACCATATATTTT
TRBD1,TRBV4-3,-,13,TRBJ2-7,CASSQVLDREPYF,TGCGCCAGCAGCCAAGTTTTAGACAGGGAACCGTACTTC
TRBD1,TRBV18,-,14,TRBJ2-7,CASSPGRGRGEQYF,TGTGCCAGCTCACCGGGCAGGGGGCGCGGGGAGCAGTACTTC
TRBD1,TRBV7-9,-,13,TRBJ1-1,CAGRDSTFTEAFF,TGTGCCGGCCGGGACAGTACTTTCACTGAAGCTTTCTTT
-,TRBV30,-,16,TRBJ1-5,CAWSVGRHIGDQPQHF,TGTGCCTGGAGTGTAGGACGTCATATAGGGGATCAGCCCCAGCATTTT
-,TRBV19,-,15,TRBJ2-6,CASSMRRAGANVLTF,TGTGCCAGTAGTATGCGCAGGGCTGGGGCCAACGTCCTGACTTTC
-,TRBV14,many,18,TRBJ2-7,CASSPSRSTRRSSYEQYF,TGTGCCAGCAGCCCTAGTAGATCAACCCGACGGAGTTCCTACGAGCAGTACTTC
TRBD2,TRBV5-1,-,15,TRBJ2-1,CASSQGTRTKAEQFF,TGCGCCAGCAGCCAAGGGACTAGAACGAAGGCTGAGCAGTTCTTC
TRBD2,TRBV6-1,few,14,TRBJ2-7,CASSEGTSSHEQYF,TGTGCCAGCAGTGAAGGGACTAGTTCCCACGAGCAGTACTTC
-,TRBV9,-,17,TRBJ1-2,CASSGGVGGSSNYGYTF,TGTGCCAGCAGCGGGGGCGTTGGGGGGTCGTCGAACTATGGCTACACCTTC
TRBD1,TRBV10-3,-,17,TRBJ1-1,CAISEPSGGSTGTEAFF,TGTGCCATCAGCGAACCTTCAGGGGGCAGTACGGGCACTGAAGCTTTCTTT
TRBD1,TRBV27,-,14,TRBJ1-1,CASSFLGQITEAFF,TGTGCCAGCAGTTTTTTGGGACAGATCACTGAAGCTTTCTTT
TRBD2,TRBV7-8,-,14,TRBJ2-3,CASSYRDYTDTQYF,TGTGCCAGCAGCTACCGGGACTACACAGATACGCAGTATTTT
-,TRBV7-3,-,16,TRBJ1-1,CASSPGGGKVNTEAFF,TGTGCCAGCAGCCCCGGGGGGGGAAAGGTAAACACTGAAGCTTTCTTT
-,TRBV11-2,-,16,TRBJ2-3,CASSFTGTPSTDTQYF,TGTGCCAGCAGCTTTACCGGGACACCTAGCACAGATACGCAGTATTTT
-,TRBV11-1,-,16,TRBJ2-2,CASSRISTGRTGELFF,TGTGCCAGCAGCCGAATCTCGACAGGGAGGACCGGGGAGCTGTTTTTT
-,TRBV6-1,-,15,TRBJ1-5,CASSEEEGGNQPQHF,TGTGCCAGCAGTGAAGAAGAGGGGGGCAATCAGCCCCAGCATTTT
-,TRBV15,-,15,TRBJ2-6,CATKRGMAGANVLTF,TGTGCCACCAAGAGGGGGATGGCTGGGGCCAACGTCCTGACTTTC
-,TRBV5-1,-,14,TRBJ1-4,CASSWGVTNEKLFF,TGCGCCAGCAGTTGGGGGGTAACTAATGAAAAATTGTTTTTT
TRBD2,TRBV6-4,-,14,TRBJ2-5,CASSEGGGSETQYF,TGTGCCAGCAGTGAGGGGGGAGGGAGCGAGACCCAGTACTTC
-,TRBV2,-,13,TRBJ2-5,CASIPGGYETQYF,TGTGCCAGCATTCCCGGGGGATATGAGACCCAGTACTTC
TRBD1,TRBV6-5,-,14,TRBJ2-7,CASSYPGQGGEQYF,TGTGCCAGCAGTTACCCCGGACAGGGGGGCGAGCAGTACTTC
TRBD1,TRBV10-2,-,13,TRBJ2-1,CASSESAGTVQFF,TGCGCCAGCAGTGAGTCGGCCGGGACAGTCCAGTTCTTC
-,TRBV11-2,-,13,TRBJ1-1,CASSLEGGSDAFF,TGTGCCAGCAGCTTAGAGGGGGGGTCCGACGCTTTCTTT
TRBD2,TRBV13,-,15,TRBJ2-1,CASSTTSGANNEQFF,TGTGCCAGCAGCACGACTAGCGGGGCTAACAATGAGCAGTTCTTC
-,TRBV2,-,10,TRBJ1-1,CASGHTEAFF,TGTGCCAGCGGCCACACTGAAGCTTTCTTT
TRBD1,TRBV6-4,once,9,TRBJ1-5,CASSGTGHF,TGTGCCAGCAGTGGGACAGGGCATTTT